This T cell receptor (beta chain) is from a study of spatial heterogeneity in lung cancer (dated by TCRdb to about 2019). With respect to the entire study: More beta-chain than alpha-chain transcripts were consistently detected, likely reflecting higher beta-chain transcript abundance. In the raw uncorrected reads, each unique combination of TCR and UMI appeared more than ten times on average. In non-small cell lung cancer, the study made a quantitative comparison of TCR alpha and beta repertoires among multiple tumor regions, matched nontumor lung and blood. Nonsynonymous mutation counts, determined by whole-exome sequencing of tumor tissue, were related to TCR repertoire features. Both alpha and beta chains were TCR-sequenced in samples taken at surgery, namely 220 tumor regions, around 61 matched nontumor lung samples and roughly 56 PBMC samples.

The trim is 6 bases for V and 6 bases for J, with a gap of 14 bases between the germline ends. CDR1 and CDR2 are drawn from the germline V gene: MNHEY, SVGEGT. The CDR3, from cysteine to phenylalanine, totals 13 residues. Kept here is only the CDR3 DNA, which spans 39 bases and is read in frame from base 1. Study-wide findings and limitations: Confirming at a functional level the hypothesis that regional TCRs recognize regional mutations was considered to require additional single-cell paired TCR alpha and beta sequencing. Ubiquitous expanded tumor TCRs were detected in blood more often at tumor resection than at routine follow-up.

Libraries were constructed by 5' RACE. Reads for this sample came from a NextSeq 500. The TCR library protocol attached a unique molecular identifier to each TCR cDNA molecule to allow correction of PCR and sequencing errors. Turning to the authors' computational methods: TCR identification, UMI-based error correction and CDR3 extraction were all carried out with Decombinator tools. Expanded TCRs were defined as those above a frequency of 2 per 1,000, corresponding to the top 1% of the tumor frequency distribution. Rényi diversity was computed with the R vegan package after subsampling each repertoire 100 times to 5,000 TCRs. CDR3 similarity networks were constructed using string-kernel similarity of amino acid triplets, with links drawn between CDR3s whose pairwise similarity was above 0.82. The public reads were run again by TCRdb, first through fastp at Q25 and then through MiXCR, and only productive beta chains were kept. Every entry covers one CDR3 protein and lists the most common genes and DNA from its rows. The V and J calls follow TCRdb's processing rather than the paper's. Here the sample has 60,000 to 90,000 distinct CDR3 sequences; about 7.8% occur a single time. The ten largest clones capture roughly 7.1% of the sample.

This clonotype has at least ten counts. This receptor's antigen is unknown. Base qualities are not recorded, but no much larger clone differs from it by a single base. Interpreted using the paper, the time point label stands for: sample taken at primary tumor resection. Donors were some 70 patients with early-stage, untreated non-small cell lung cancer from the lung TRACERx cohort. For TCR sequencing, whole RNA was extracted from tumor and nontumor lung tissue, or from cryopreserved PBMC samples, and no cell sorting was done. Only patients for whom sufficient RNA was available from at least two tumor regions were selected for TCR sequencing.

Sequencing was performed on PBMCs, taken at surgery. This TCR came from a male donor with early-stage non-small cell lung cancer. The chain is encoded by TRBV6-2 or TRBV6-3 joined to TRBJ2-5; the D gene assignment is ambiguous. The nucleotide sequence is given as TGTGCCAGCAGGCCGCCACGGGCAAAGACCCAGTACTTC. Its protein is CASRPPRAKTQYF.